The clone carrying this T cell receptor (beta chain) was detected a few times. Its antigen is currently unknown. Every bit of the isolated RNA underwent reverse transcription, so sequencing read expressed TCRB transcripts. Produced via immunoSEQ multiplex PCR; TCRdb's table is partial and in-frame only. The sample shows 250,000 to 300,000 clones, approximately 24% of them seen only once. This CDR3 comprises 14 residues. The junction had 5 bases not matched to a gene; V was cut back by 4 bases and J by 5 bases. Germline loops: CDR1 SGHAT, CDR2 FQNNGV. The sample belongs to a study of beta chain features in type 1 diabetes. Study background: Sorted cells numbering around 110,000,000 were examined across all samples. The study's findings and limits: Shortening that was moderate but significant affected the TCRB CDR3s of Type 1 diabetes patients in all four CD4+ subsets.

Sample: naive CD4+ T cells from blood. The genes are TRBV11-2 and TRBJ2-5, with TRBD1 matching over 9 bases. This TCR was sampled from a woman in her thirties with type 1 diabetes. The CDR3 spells CASSWDRAPETQYF. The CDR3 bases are TGTGCCAGCAGCTGGGACAGGGCCCCCGAGACCCAGTACTTC.